A selection of T cell receptor beta chains follows, all from one sample in a study of low-dose radiotherapy and immunotherapy resistance in tumors. TCRdb analysed the reads with MiXCR anew, one entry per CDR3 protein. The sample shows around 76,000 distinct CDR3 sequences, around a third of them seen only once. The sample was PBMCs, taken before treatment. Every receptor here comes from a female donor with ovarian cancer. CDR3s include the opening cysteine and the closing phenylalanine or tryptophan. The order of the fields is J gene, D gene, V gene, CDR3 protein. D genes are given only for firm matches.

j_gene: TRBJ2-7; d_gene: TRBD1; v_gene: TRBV12-3/TRBV12-4; CDR3aa: CASSQRTGTYEQYF
j_gene: TRBJ2-7; d_gene: .; v_gene: TRBV5-5; CDR3aa: CASSLGGGEHEQYF
j_gene: TRBJ2-2; d_gene: .; v_gene: TRBV29-1; CDR3aa: CSVVPGIGELFF
j_gene: TRBJ2-1; d_gene: TRBD2; v_gene: TRBV6-2/TRBV6-3; CDR3aa: CASSYGRGRAREQFF
j_gene: TRBJ2-7; d_gene: TRBD2; v_gene: TRBV11-3; CDR3aa: CASSGRGGRSYEQYF
j_gene: TRBJ1-5; d_gene: .; v_gene: TRBV21-1; CDR3aa: CASSISVPIQGLVLPQHF
j_gene: TRBJ2-3; d_gene: .; v_gene: TRBV6-2/TRBV6-3; CDR3aa: CASSSSGYGTDTQYF
j_gene: TRBJ2-1; d_gene: TRBD2; v_gene: TRBV6-2/TRBV6-3; CDR3aa: CASTDPVAGGPGSYNEQFF
j_gene: TRBJ1-5; d_gene: TRBD1; v_gene: TRBV7-2; CDR3aa: CASSQQGQGNQPQHF
j_gene: TRBJ2-3; d_gene: .; v_gene: TRBV4-3; CDR3aa: CASSHRPRPRGRTTDTQYF
j_gene: TRBJ2-3; d_gene: TRBD1; v_gene: TRBV29-1; CDR3aa: CSGDSSSITDTQYF
j_gene: TRBJ2-3; d_gene: TRBD2; v_gene: TRBV7-2; CDR3aa: CASSLDGLAGGSLTDTQYF
j_gene: TRBJ1-5; d_gene: .; v_gene: TRBV19; CDR3aa: CASSIMYGNEPQHF
j_gene: TRBJ2-1; d_gene: .; v_gene: TRBV6-2/TRBV6-3; CDR3aa: CASKGEQFF
j_gene: TRBJ2-3; d_gene: .; v_gene: TRBV9; CDR3aa: CASSTFLSALTDTQYF
j_gene: TRBJ2-5; d_gene: TRBD1; v_gene: TRBV7-9; CDR3aa: CASSPLWDRGPETQYF
j_gene: TRBJ2-3; d_gene: .; v_gene: TRBV7-2; CDR3aa: CASSLDGYTQYF
j_gene: TRBJ2-3; d_gene: .; v_gene: TRBV7-9; CDR3aa: CASSFNSGAMADTQYF
j_gene: TRBJ2-5; d_gene: .; v_gene: TRBV12-5; CDR3aa: CASGLKVETQYF
j_gene: TRBJ2-5; d_gene: TRBD1; v_gene: TRBV19; CDR3aa: CASSSTWTGMGETQYF
j_gene: TRBJ2-1; d_gene: .; v_gene: TRBV30; CDR3aa: CAWNRGSSYNEQFF
j_gene: TRBJ2-7; d_gene: TRBD2; v_gene: TRBV11-1; CDR3aa: CASSLAGAQVEQYF